What follows are 7 T cell receptor beta chains derived from one specimen sequenced in a study of molecular identifiers for immune sequencing clone quantification. TCRdb independently ran MiXCR on the PCR reads; one entry per CDR3 protein. The sample lists under 800,000 distinct CDR3 sequences; roughly 25% were seen once. The sample comprised naive CD8+ T cells from blood, with Jurkat cell RNA spiked in. Subset indicated: FACS-sorted CD8+CD4-CCR7+CD45RA+ naive T cells. Source of these receptors: a human donor in good health. Some libraries in this study had Jurkat cell RNA spiked in.

The genes are TRBV9 and TRBJ2-2, with a tentative D call TRBD2 (7 bases). Germline values: CDR1 SGDLS, CDR2 YYNGEE. This CDR3 contains 18 residues. V gave up 3 bases and J gave up 12 bases, with 30 bases separating them. The CDR3 protein is CASSGGGAFGHGPRQLFF. The CDR3 nucleotides are TGTGCCAGCAGCGGGGGGGGGGCTTTCGGACATGGTCCCCGGCAGCTGTTTTTT.

This clonotype was recorded at least ten times. The chain couples TRBV9 to TRBJ1-1; a possible D gene is TRBD1 (5 bases). CDR3 size: 16 residues. CDR1 SGDLS and CDR2 YYNGEE come from the germline V gene. The V end lost 3 bases, the J end lost 1 base, and 16 bases lay between the germline ends. The CDR3 DNA follows: TGTGCCAGCAGCGGAGGGGCCACTGTGCCGAACACTGAAGCTTTCTTT. Its translation: CASSGGATVPNTEAFF.

The chain is built from TRBV4-1 and TRBJ2-2; 16 bases agree with TRBD2. The V and J ends lost 0 bases and 3 bases, in that order; junction bases with no gene match: 7. The CDR3 is 20 amino acids. Germline V gives CDR1 MGHRA, CDR2 YSYEKL. The CDR3: CASSQDYAGLAGGHTGELFF. For the CDR3, the DNA is TGCGCCAGCAGCCAAGATTATGCGGGACTAGCGGGGGGGCACACCGGGGAGCTGTTTTTT.

This clonotype has ten or more counts. This sequence joins TRBV4-1 and TRBJ2-7; 8 bases agree with TRBD1. CDR1 and CDR2 (germline): MGHRA, YSYEKL. Trimming removed 3 bases from V and 3 bases from J; junction bases left unmatched: 1. CDR3 size: 13 residues. CDR3 sequence reads: CASSHDRGYEQYF. DNA of the CDR3: TGCGCCAGCAGCCACGACAGGGGCTACGAGCAGTACTTC.

This clonotype came up a few times. The DNA for the CDR3 is TGTGCCAGCAGGGAGGAGCAGGAGGAGACCCAGTACTTC. Translating gives CASREEQEETQYF. The V gene is TRBV2, the J gene TRBJ2-5; weak D call: TRBD2 (5 bases). V lost 6 bases and J 5 bases, leaving 13 bases between the germline ends. Germline assignment: CDR1 SNHLY and CDR2 FYNNEI. This CDR3 comprises 13 residues.

This clonotype has ten or more counts. The chain is built from TRBV29-1 and TRBJ2-1, with 9 bases fitting TRBD1. The germline gives CDR1 SQVTM, CDR2 ANQGSEA. This CDR3 has 15 amino acids. Trimming at V came to 4 bases and at J to 0 bases, leaving 4 bases not matched to a gene. This chain's CDR3 is CSVAGTGRSYNEQFF. The CDR3 bases are TGCAGCGTTGCAGGGACAGGGCGCTCCTACAATGAGCAGTTCTTC.

This clonotype was seen repeatedly, ten times or more. The rearrangement joins TRBV10-3 to TRBJ2-5, with D maybe TRBD1 (6 bases). The CDR3 runs to 12 residues. The germline gives CDR1 ENHRY, CDR2 SYGVKD. V was cut by 5 bases and J by 4 bases, with 8 bases left in between. The CDR3 nucleotides are TGTGCCATCAGTACAGGGTCAGAGACCCAGTACTTC. Translation gives CAISTGSETQYF.